The 18 T cell receptor beta chains below all came from one sample that was sequenced in a study of Tregs in tolerant kidney transplant recipients. Clones were sequenced by immunoSEQ multiplex PCR, and TCRdb holds only the in-frame ones, with some missing. The repertoire has about 83,000 clones, nearly 98% of them found once; the top ten carry approximately 0.56%. The sequenced sample was CD4+ T cells from blood, obtained before the transplant. These receptors were taken from a human donor who received a combined kidney and bone marrow transplant.

The chain's CDR3 is CASSLVMSGQYF. CDR3 nucleotide sequence: TGTGCCAGCAGCTTAGTTATGTCAGGGCAGTACTTC. This sequence joins TRBV11-2 and TRBJ2-7; D is uncertain. The CDR3 contains 12 residues. V gave up 1 base and J gave up 9 bases, with 10 bases separating them. Germline V CDR1 and CDR2: SGHAT, FQNNGV. Based on the CDR3 plus reference TRBV11-2 and TRBJ2-7, the full variable domain is EAGVAQSPRYKIIEKRQSVAFWCNPISGHATLYWYQQILGQGPKLLIQFQNNGVVDDSQLPKDRFSAERLKGVDSTLKIQPAKLEDSAVYLCASSLVMSGQYFGPGTRLTVT.

The chain uses TRBV29-1 and TRBJ2-7, with a weak D call TRBD1 (5 bases). Trimming took 6 bases from V and 3 from J, leaving 18 bases between them. The CDR3 consists of 14 residues. The germline V gene has CDR1 SQVTM and CDR2 ANQGSEA. CDR3 sequence reads: CSVPLGERGYEQYF. In nucleotides, the CDR3 is TGCAGCGTACCACTGGGCGAAAGGGGCTACGAGCAGTACTTC.

V gene TRBV4-3 combines with J gene TRBJ1-1; TRBD1 agrees at 8 bases. This CDR3 region has 15 residues. Unmatched junction bases numbered 11, after V lost 4 bases and J lost 7 bases. Germline loops: CDR1 LGHNA, CDR2 YSLEER. CDR3 loop: CASSLNPDRDHEAFF. In DNA form, the CDR3 reads TGCGCCAGCAGCCTAAACCCGGACAGGGATCATGAAGCTTTCTTT.

Only one count was recorded for this clone. This chain connects TRBV11-1 to TRBJ2-3; weak D call: TRBD2 (5 bases). The CDR3 has 15 amino acids. V dropped 0 bases and J dropped 3 bases, with 10 bases sitting between them. The V gene's germline CDR1 is SGHAT and CDR2 FQDESV (reference sequence). CDR3 DNA: TGTGCCAGCAGCTTAGCTGGACTGGAAACAGATACGCAGTATTTT. It encodes CASSLAGLETDTQYF. Drawing the rest from reference TRBV11-1 and TRBJ2-3, the complete variable domain is EAEVAQSPRYKITEKSQAVAFWCDPISGHATLYWYRQILGQGPELLVQFQDESVVDDSQLPKDRFSAERLKGVDSTLKIQPAELGDSAMYLCASSLAGLETDTQYFGPGTRLTVL.

The chain recombines TRBV7-3 with TRBJ2-1; the match to TRBD1 covers 10 bases. J gave up 2 bases and V 5 bases, and 3 bases lay outside the gene matches. This CDR3 spans 15 amino acids. Germline assignment: CDR1 SGHTA and CDR2 FQGTGA. CDR3 protein: CASSGGQGAYNEQFF. The CDR3 DNA sequence: TGTGCCAGCAGCGGCGGACAGGGGGCCTACAATGAGCAGTTCTTC.

The rearrangement links TRBV7-9 to TRBJ2-5, with 10 bases fitting TRBD2. Looked up from germline, CDR1 is SEHNR and CDR2 is FQNEAQ (reference sequence). CDR3 size: 17 residues. After removal of 1 base from V and 3 bases from J, the junction contained 8 bases not matched to a gene. CDR3 coding DNA: TGTGCCAGCAGCTTAGGATTAGCGGGAGGAATCGAAGAGACCCAGTACTTC. Its translation is CASSLGLAGGIEETQYF.

The rearrangement uses TRBV6-6 and TRBJ1-6; D is undetermined. V lost 2 bases to trimming and J lost 11 bases, with 19 bases between them. The germline gives CDR1 MNHNY, CDR2 SVGAGI (reference sequence). The CDR3 is made up of 16 amino acids. The CDR3 sequence is CASSYAAGPKGPPLHF. The CDR3, as DNA: TGTGCCAGCAGTTACGCGGCGGGCCCCAAGGGCCCACCCCTCCACTTT.

The chain joins TRBV19 to TRBJ2-7; 7 bases match TRBD1. CDR3 length: 12 amino acids. Trimming cost V 10 bases and J 2 bases; bases outside gene matches: 5. Germline loops: CDR1 LNHDA, CDR2 SQIVND (reference sequence). The CDR3 DNA is TGTGCCAATCGGGACAGCCCCTACGAGCAGTACTTC. It encodes CANRDSPYEQYF.

The CDR3 loop reads CASSLFPGGSYEQYF. The CDR3 DNA reads TGTGCCAGCAGCTTGTTCCCAGGGGGCTCCTACGAGCAGTACTTC. The chain carries TRBV5-6 and TRBJ2-7, with 7 bases fitting TRBD1. Germline values: CDR1 SGHDT, CDR2 YYEEEE. CDR3 size: 15 residues. With 1 base clipped from V and 0 bases from J, the junction kept 4 bases outside the gene matches. Supplemented by reference TRBV5-6 and TRBJ2-7, the full variable domain reads DAGVTQSPTHLIKTRGQQVTLRCSPKSGHDTVSWYQQALGQGPQFIFQYYEEEERQRGNFPDRFSGHQFPNYSSELNVNALLLGDSALYLCASSLFPGGSYEQYFGPGTRLTVT.

The chain joins TRBV5-1 to TRBJ1-1; no firm D call. This CDR3 is built from 13 residues. V gave up 3 bases and J gave up 2 bases, with 8 bases separating them. Per germline, CDR1 SGHRS and CDR2 YFSETQ. CDR3 sequence (DNA): TGCGCCAGCAGCTCCGGGGAAAACACTGAAGCTTTCTTT. It specifies CASSSGENTEAFF.

Concerning this clone: Other DNA sequences in this specimen translate into the identical CDR3. The chain employs TRBV27 and TRBJ2-2; unclear D gene. The CDR3 consists of 12 residues. The germline V gene has CDR1 MNHEY and CDR2 SMNVEV (reference sequence). The V end was cut by 5 bases, the J end by 4 bases, with 5 bases between. Here the CDR3 DNA reads TGTGCCAGCAGTATCCTCACCGGGGAGCTGTTTTTT. Its translation is CASSILTGELFF.

The chain joins TRBV12-5 to TRBJ2-3, with TRBD1 matching over 8 bases. The V and J ends lost 4 bases and 1 base, in that order; junction bases with no gene match: 7. The CDR3 runs to 16 residues. The germline V gene encodes CDR1 LGHNT and CDR2 FRNRAP. Here the CDR3 reads CASGWGQVSGTDTQYF. As DNA, the CDR3 is TGTGCTAGTGGTTGGGGACAGGTGAGCGGCACAGATACGCAGTATTTT.

The chain couples TRBV14 to TRBJ2-5; 7 nucleotides align to TRBD1. The CDR3 totals 19 residues. V dropped 0 bases and J dropped 4; count of bases not matched to a gene: 17. Looked up from germline, CDR1 is SGHDN and CDR2 is FVKESK. The CDR3 DNA reads as TGTGCCAGCAGCCAAGACGTTAGGGGGCCTCTGCGCTCAAGAGAGACCCAGTACTTC. Amino acid sequence: CASSQDVRGPLRSRETQYF.

The chain has TRBV18 and TRBJ2-1; possibly TRBD2 for D (7 bases). The CDR3 has 14 residues. Germline lookup yields CDR1 KGHSH and CDR2 LQKENI. The V end lost 11 bases, the J end lost 0 bases, and 14 bases lay between the germline ends. The CDR3 protein is CAGAGASSYNEQFF. In DNA form, the CDR3 reads TGTGCCGGCGCGGGGGCAAGCTCCTACAATGAGCAGTTCTTC.

The genes are TRBV7-6 and TRBJ1-6, with 8 bases that match TRBD1. V shed 1 base and J 8 bases; nucleotides not matched to a gene: 4. The CDR3 loop spans 15 amino acids. Germline V CDR1 and CDR2: SGHVS, FNYEAQ. The CDR3: CASSLGGQADSPLHF. The CDR3 DNA sequence: TGTGCCAGCAGCTTAGGGGGACAGGCGGATTCACCCCTCCACTTT.

The chain links TRBV12-5 to TRBJ2-3, with a possible D match to TRBD2 (6 bases). The V gene lost 3 bases and the J gene lost 1 base, with 11 bases spanning the gap. CDR3 length equals 15 residues. Germline assignment: CDR1 LGHNT and CDR2 FRNRAP. The CDR3 DNA follows: TGTGCTAGTGGTTTAGGAGGGATGGGCACAGATACGCAGTATTTT. Translating gives CASGLGGMGTDTQYF.

The gene calls are TRBV5-6 and TRBJ2-5; 9 bases are a match to TRBD1. The CDR3 contains 16 residues. Germline CDR1 SGHDT, CDR2 YYEEEE. Trimming removed 1 base from V and 5 bases from J; junction bases left unmatched: 9. This CDR3 reads CASSLRTGGVLETQYF. CDR3 sequence (DNA): TGTGCCAGCAGCTTGCGAACAGGGGGCGTATTGGAGACCCAGTACTTC.

V gene TRBV6-5 combines with J gene TRBJ1-2, with TRBD1 matching over 8 bases. V was pared by 6 bases and J by 2 bases, with 5 bases of the junction left unmatched. Germline CDR1 MNHEY, CDR2 SVGAGI. The CDR3 contains 14 residues. The CDR3 spells CASSRDRNNYGYTF. CDR3 nucleotides: TGTGCCAGCAGCCGGGACAGGAACAACTATGGCTACACCTTC.